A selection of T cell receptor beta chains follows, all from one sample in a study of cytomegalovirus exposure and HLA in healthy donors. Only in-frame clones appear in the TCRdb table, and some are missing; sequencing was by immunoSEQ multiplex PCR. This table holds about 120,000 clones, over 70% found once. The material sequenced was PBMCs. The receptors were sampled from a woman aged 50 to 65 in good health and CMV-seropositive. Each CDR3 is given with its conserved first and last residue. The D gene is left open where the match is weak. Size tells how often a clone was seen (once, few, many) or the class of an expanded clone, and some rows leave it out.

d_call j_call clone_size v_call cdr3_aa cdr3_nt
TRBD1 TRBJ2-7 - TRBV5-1 CASSRQGTYEQYF TGCGCCAGCAGCCGACAGGGTACTTACGAGCAGTACTTC
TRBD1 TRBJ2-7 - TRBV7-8 CASSSEGQGGYGEQYF TGTGCCAGCAGCTCCGAGGGACAGGGGGGGTATGGCGAGCAGTACTTC
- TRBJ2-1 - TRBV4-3 CASSQEPRAYNEQFF TGCGCCAGCAGCCAAGAACCCAGGGCCTACAATGAGCAGTTCTTC
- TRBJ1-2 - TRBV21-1 CASSKEAADYGYTF TGTGCCAGCAGCAAAGAGGCGGCAGACTATGGCTACACCTTC
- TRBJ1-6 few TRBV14 CASSQGQGDSPLHF TGTGCCAGCAGCCAGGGACAAGGAGATTCACCCCTCCACTTT
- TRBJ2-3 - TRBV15 CATSRGGEAGPGADTQYF TGTGCCACCAGCAGAGGAGGTGAGGCAGGGCCCGGCGCAGATACGCAGTATTTT
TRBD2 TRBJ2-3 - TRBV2 CASSVTSGGAIDTQYF TGTGCCAGCAGTGTCACTAGCGGGGGGGCCATCGATACGCAGTATTTT
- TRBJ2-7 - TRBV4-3 CASGYRDSSYEQYF TGCGCCAGCGGGTACAGGGATAGCTCCTACGAGCAGTACTTC
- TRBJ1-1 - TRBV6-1 CASSPGEGTNTEAFF TGTGCCAGCAGTCCAGGGGAGGGGACGAACACTGAAGCTTTCTTT
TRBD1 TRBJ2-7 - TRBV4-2 CASSRLGQGLYEQYF TGTGCCAGCAGCCGGCTGGGACAGGGGCTCTACGAGCAGTACTTC
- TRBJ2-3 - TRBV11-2 CASSPLFSTDTQYF TGTGCCAGCAGCCCCCTGTTTAGCACAGATACGCAGTATTTT
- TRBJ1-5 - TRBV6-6 CASSRTGNQPQHF TGTGCCAGCAGTCGGACAGGCAATCAGCCCCAGCATTTT
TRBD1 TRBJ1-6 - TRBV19 CASSNDRARGNSPLHF TGTGCCAGTAGTAATGACAGGGCTCGGGGTAATTCACCCCTCCACTTT
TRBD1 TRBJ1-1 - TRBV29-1 CSVGLQGQGTEAFF TGCAGCGTAGGACTACAGGGGCAAGGCACTGAAGCTTTCTTT
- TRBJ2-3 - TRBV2 CASNPQSSTDTQYF TGTGCCAGCAATCCGCAGTCTAGCACAGATACGCAGTATTTT